What follows is one T cell receptor beta chain and its context. This CDR3 fails to terminate in the conserved phenylalanine or tryptophan, so it likely reflects a read error. The record originates from a study of tumor-infiltrating lymphocytes in primary liver carcinoma. For the study at large: Tumor lesions were T1-T3 N0M0 and spanned about 4 to 11 cm.

The study co-extracted DNA and RNA from 20-30 mg of unsorted bulk tissue. The investigators made TCR beta cDNA from roughly 460 ng total RNA, using a constant-region primer. Three-round nested multiplex PCR performed with slightly modified ARM-PCR produced the TCR beta libraries. From the multiplex PCR reads, TCRdb called clonotypes with MiXCR, one entry per CDR3 protein. The sample yields 75,000 or so distinct CDR3 sequences, 60% to 80% seen once. The receptor was isolated from a man in his forties with primary liver carcinoma and hepatitis B virus infection. The source material was liver tumor tissue from sampling region 4. Noted subset: tumor region T4, right-lateral pole.

The CDR3 loop is CASSSQWLSNEQYL. The CDR3 DNA reads TGTGCCAGCAGCTCGCAGTGGCTCTCCAACGAGCAGTACCTC. V is TRBV7-9 and J is TRBJ2-7; D uncertain. The CDR3 runs to 14 residues. CDR1 SEHNR and CDR2 FQNEAQ come from the germline V gene (reference sequence).